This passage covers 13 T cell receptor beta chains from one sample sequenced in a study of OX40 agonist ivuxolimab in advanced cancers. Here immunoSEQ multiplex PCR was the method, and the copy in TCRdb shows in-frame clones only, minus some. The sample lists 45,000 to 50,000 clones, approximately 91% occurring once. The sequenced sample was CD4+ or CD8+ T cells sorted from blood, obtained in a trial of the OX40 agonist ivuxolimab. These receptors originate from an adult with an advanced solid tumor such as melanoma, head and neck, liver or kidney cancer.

CDR3 coding DNA: TGCGCCAGCAGCTCCCTAGGGGGAGGGAGCACAGATACGCAGTATTTT. Translation gives CASSSLGGGSTDTQYF. The chain has TRBV5-1 and TRBJ2-3; D might be TRBD2 (7 bases). The CDR3 contains 16 residues. The V end lost 3 bases, the J end lost 0 bases, and 14 bases lay between the germline ends. Germline V gene sequence: CDR1 SGHRS, CDR2 YFSETQ. The full variable domain, in which reference TRBV5-1 and TRBJ2-3 provide the parts outside the CDR3, is KAGVTQTPRYLIKTRGQQVTLSCSPISGHRSVSWYQQTPGQGLQFLFEYFSETQRNKGNFPGRFSGRQFSNSRSEMNVSTLELGDSALYLCASSSLGGGSTDTQYFGPGTRLTVL.

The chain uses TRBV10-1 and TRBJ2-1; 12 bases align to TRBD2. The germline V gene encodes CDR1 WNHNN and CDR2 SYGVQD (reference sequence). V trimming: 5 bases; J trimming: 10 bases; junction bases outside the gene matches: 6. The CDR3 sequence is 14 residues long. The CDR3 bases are TGCGCCAGCAGTTCTAGCGGGGGGGCTGAGGAGCAGTTCTTC. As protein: CASSSSGGAEEQFF.

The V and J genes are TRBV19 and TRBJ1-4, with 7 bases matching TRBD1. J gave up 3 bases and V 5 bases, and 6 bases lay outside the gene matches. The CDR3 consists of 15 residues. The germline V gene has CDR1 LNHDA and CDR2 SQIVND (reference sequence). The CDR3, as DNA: TGTGCCAGTAGTGAAAACAGGGGAGCTAATGAAAAACTGTTTTTT. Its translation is CASSENRGANEKLFF.

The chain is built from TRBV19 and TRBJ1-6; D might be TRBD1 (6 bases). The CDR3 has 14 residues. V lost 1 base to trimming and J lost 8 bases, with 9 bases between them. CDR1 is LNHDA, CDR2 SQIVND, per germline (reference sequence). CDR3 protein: CASSIAGVDSPLHF. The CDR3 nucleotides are TGTGCCAGTAGTATAGCAGGGGTTGATTCACCCCTCCACTTT.

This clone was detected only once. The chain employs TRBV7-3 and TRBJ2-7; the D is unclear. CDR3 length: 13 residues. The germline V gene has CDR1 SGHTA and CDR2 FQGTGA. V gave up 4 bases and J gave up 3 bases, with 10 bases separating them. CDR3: CASSYQQGYEQYF. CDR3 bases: TGTGCCAGCAGCTACCAACAAGGCTACGAGCAGTACTTC.

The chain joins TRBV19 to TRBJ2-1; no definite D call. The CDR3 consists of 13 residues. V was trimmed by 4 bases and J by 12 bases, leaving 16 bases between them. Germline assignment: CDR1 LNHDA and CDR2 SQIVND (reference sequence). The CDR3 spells CASSTPDLKMQFF. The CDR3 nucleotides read TGTGCCAGTAGTACTCCTGACTTAAAAATGCAGTTCTTC.

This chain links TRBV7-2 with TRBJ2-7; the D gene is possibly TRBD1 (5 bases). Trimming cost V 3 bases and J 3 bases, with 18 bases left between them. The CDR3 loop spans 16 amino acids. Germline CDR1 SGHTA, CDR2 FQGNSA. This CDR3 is CASSFLGHLSIYEQYF. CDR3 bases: TGTGCCAGCAGCTTTTTAGGACACCTTTCGATCTACGAGCAGTACTTC.

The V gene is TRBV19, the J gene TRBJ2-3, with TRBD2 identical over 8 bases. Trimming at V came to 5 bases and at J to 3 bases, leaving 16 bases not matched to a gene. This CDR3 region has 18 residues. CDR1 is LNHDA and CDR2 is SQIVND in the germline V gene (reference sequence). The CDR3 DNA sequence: TGTGCCAGTAGTCTTAGCGGGACCGATTTATTCGTAACAGATACGCAGTATTTT. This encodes CASSLSGTDLFVTDTQYF.

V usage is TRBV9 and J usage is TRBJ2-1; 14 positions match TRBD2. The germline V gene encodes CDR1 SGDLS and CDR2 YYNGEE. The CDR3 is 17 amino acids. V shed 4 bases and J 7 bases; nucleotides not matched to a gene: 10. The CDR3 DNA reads TGTGCCAGCAGCTACCATCCCGGGACTAGCGGGAGAAATGAGCAGTTCTTC. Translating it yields CASSYHPGTSGRNEQFF.

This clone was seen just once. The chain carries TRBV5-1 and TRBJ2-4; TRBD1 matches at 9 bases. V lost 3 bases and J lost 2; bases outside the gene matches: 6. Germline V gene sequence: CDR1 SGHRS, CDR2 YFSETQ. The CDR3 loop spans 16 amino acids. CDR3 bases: TGCGCCAGCAGCTACACAGGGGGCGCAACCAAAAACATTCAGTACTTC. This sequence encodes CASSYTGGATKNIQYF.

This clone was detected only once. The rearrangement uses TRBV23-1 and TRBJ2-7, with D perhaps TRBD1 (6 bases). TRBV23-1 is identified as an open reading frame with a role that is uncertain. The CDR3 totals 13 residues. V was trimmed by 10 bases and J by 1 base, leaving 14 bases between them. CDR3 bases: TGCGCCACCACTACAGGGAGATCCTACGAGCAGTACTTC. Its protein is CATTTGRSYEQYF.

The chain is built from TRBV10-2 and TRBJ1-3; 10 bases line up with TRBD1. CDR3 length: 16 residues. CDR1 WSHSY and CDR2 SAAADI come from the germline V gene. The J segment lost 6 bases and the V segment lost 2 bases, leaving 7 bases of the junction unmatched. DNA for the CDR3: TGCGCCAGCAGTGAGGTTGGGACAGGGGATGAAAACACCATATATTTT. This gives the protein CASSEVGTGDENTIYF.

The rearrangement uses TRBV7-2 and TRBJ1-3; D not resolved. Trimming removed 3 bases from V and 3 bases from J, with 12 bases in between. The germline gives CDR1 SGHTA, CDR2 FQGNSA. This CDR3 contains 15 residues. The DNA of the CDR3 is TGTGCCAGCAGCTTGGACCAGTATTATGGAAACACCATATATTTT. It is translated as CASSLDQYYGNTIYF. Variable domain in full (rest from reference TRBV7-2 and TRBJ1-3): GAGVSQSPSNKVTEKGKDVELRCDPISGHTALYWYRQSLGQGLEFLIYFQGNSAPDKSGLPSDRFSAERTGGSVSTLTIQRTQQEDSAVYLCASSLDQYYGNTIYFGEGSWLTVV.